Shown below are 8 T cell receptor beta chains from a single sample sequenced in a study of blood T cell repertoires in COVID-19. The data were produced by immunoSEQ multiplex PCR, yet TCRdb's version contains in-frame clones alone and is incomplete. The sample shows 430,000 or so clones, approximately 90% of them seen only once. Sequenced sample: PBMCs or T cells enriched from blood (not recorded which). These receptor sequences come from a young woman who had been exposed to COVID-19.

The chain links TRBV18 to TRBJ2-5; tentatively, D is TRBD1 (6 bases). V shed 3 bases and J shed 7 bases, with 18 bases lying between them. Germline CDR1 reads KGHSH; CDR2 reads LQKENI. The CDR3 spans 15 residues. The CDR3 region has the DNA TGTGCCAGCTCACCGGTAATCAGGGGTCATGGGACCCAGTACTTC. Its protein product is CASSPVIRGHGTQYF.

The J gene is TRBJ1-6, the V gene TRBV28, with D unclear. Germline lookup yields CDR1 MDHEN and CDR2 SYDVKM. This CDR3 has 17 amino acids. The V gene lost 2 bases and the J gene lost 0 bases, with 11 bases spanning the gap. This chain's CDR3 is CASSLESRSSYNSPLHF. The CDR3 DNA is TGTGCCAGCAGTTTAGAATCGAGGAGCTCCTATAATTCACCCCTCCACTTT.

The chain has TRBV5-1 and TRBJ1-1; the match to TRBD1 covers 8 bases. V gave up 2 bases and J gave up 7 bases; unmatched junction bases: 7. CDR1 is SGHRS and CDR2 is YFSETQ in the germline V gene. CDR3 size: 14 residues. In DNA form, the CDR3 reads TGCGCCAGCAGCTTTTCCGGGACAGGTTATGAAGCTTTCTTT. Encoded protein: CASSFSGTGYEAFF. The full variable domain, completed using reference TRBV5-1 and TRBJ1-1, is KAGVTQTPRYLIKTRGQQVTLSCSPISGHRSVSWYQQTPGQGLQFLFEYFSETQRNKGNFPGRFSGRQFSNSRSEMNVSTLELGDSALYLCASSFSGTGYEAFFGQGTRLTVV.

The CDR3 coding sequence is TGCGCCAGCAGCCGCGGACTAGCGGGGGAGACCTACGAGCAGTACTTC. Protein product: CASSRGLAGETYEQYF. This chain uses TRBV4-3 with TRBJ2-7; 13 bases are shared with TRBD2. Germline V gene data show CDR1 as LGHNA and CDR2 as YSLEER. This CDR3 spans 16 amino acids. Trimming cost V 4 bases and J 2 bases; bases outside gene matches: 5.

The chain combines TRBV5-1 with TRBJ2-1; D possibly corresponds to TRBD2 (6 bases). Germline V lookup: CDR1 SGHRS, CDR2 YFSETQ. With 4 bases removed from V and 5 bases from J, the gap between germline ends came to 19 bases. There are 16 residues in the CDR3. The CDR3 loop is CASSLLGTQSNNEQFF. The DNA for the CDR3 is TGCGCCAGCAGCCTTCTCGGGACTCAAAGTAACAATGAGCAGTTCTTC.

The chain joins TRBV30 to TRBJ2-1; no reliable D call. The V and J ends lost 4 bases and 7 bases respectively, with 8 bases between them. There are 11 residues in the CDR3. The germline V gene encodes CDR1 GTSNPN and CDR2 SVGIG (reference sequence). CDR3 in DNA: TGTGCCTGGATCGCGAGGAATGAGCAGTTCTTC. This gives the protein CAWIARNEQFF. The full variable domain, its missing parts supplied by reference TRBV30 and TRBJ2-1, is SQTIHQWPATLVQPVGSPLSLECTVEGTSNPNLYWYRQAAGRGLQLLFYSVGIGQISSEVPQNLSASRPQDRQFILSSKKLLLSDSGFYLCAWIARNEQFFGPGTRLTVL.

The V and J genes are TRBV27 and TRBJ2-1; D may be TRBD1 (6 bases). Germline lookup yields CDR1 MNHEY and CDR2 SMNVEV (reference sequence). The CDR3 consists of 14 residues. The V end lost 2 bases, the J end lost 7 bases, and 12 bases lay between the germline ends. CDR3 sequence (DNA): TGTGCCAGCAGTTTAATCGTGAGGGGGAATGAGCAGTTCTTC. Its translation is CASSLIVRGNEQFF.

The chain uses TRBV5-1 and TRBJ1-2; no clear D. CDR1 and CDR2 (germline): SGHRS, YFSETQ. Trimming pared 1 base from V and 0 bases from J, leaving 4 bases between. This CDR3 is 13 amino acids long. The CDR3 nucleotides read TGCGCCAGCAGCTTGTTAGCTAACTATGGCTACACCTTC. As protein: CASSLLANYGYTF.